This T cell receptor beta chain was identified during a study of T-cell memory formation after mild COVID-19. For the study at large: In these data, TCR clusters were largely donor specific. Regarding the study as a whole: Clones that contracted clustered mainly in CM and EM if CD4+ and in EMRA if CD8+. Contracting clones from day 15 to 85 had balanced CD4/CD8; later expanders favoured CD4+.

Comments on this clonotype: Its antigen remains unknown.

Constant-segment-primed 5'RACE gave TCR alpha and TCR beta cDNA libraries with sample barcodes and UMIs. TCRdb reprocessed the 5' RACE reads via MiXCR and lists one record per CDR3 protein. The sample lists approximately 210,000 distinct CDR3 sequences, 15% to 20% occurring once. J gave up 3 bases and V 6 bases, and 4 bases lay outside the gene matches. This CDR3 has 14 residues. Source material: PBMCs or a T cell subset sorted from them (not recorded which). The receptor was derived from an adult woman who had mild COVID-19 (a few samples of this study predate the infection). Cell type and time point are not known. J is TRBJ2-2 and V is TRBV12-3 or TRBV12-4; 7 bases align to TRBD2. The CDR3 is CASSQTSHTGELFF. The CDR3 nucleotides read TGTGCCAGCAGCCAGACTAGCCACACCGGGGAGCTGTTTTTT.